These 27 T cell receptor beta chains share one sample of origin, sequenced in a study of Ad26.COV2.S vaccination and SARS-CoV-2 variants. Clones were sequenced by immunoSEQ multiplex PCR, and TCRdb holds only the in-frame ones, with some missing. The profile shows roughly 380,000 clones, 87% of them singletons. The treatment is: some 20 received Ad26.COV2.S at low or high dose, single or two shots; roughly 5 received placebo; per-sample allocation not given. Samples were taken on day 63 after the first vaccine or placebo injection. The material was peripheral blood, obtained in a trial of Ad26.COV2.S vaccine versus placebo. These receptor sequences come from a person aged 18-65 years who received the Ad26.COV2.S COVID-19 vaccine or a placebo.

The gene calls are TRBV6-5 and TRBJ1-4, with D uncertain. CDR3 length: 15 amino acids. Germline V gene data show CDR1 as MNHEY and CDR2 as SVGAGI. Deletions cut 7 bases from V and 8 bases from J, with 20 bases between. The CDR3 sequence is CASTQLSWSGEKLFF. Here the CDR3 DNA reads TGTGCCAGCACCCAATTGTCTTGGAGCGGGGAAAAACTGTTTTTT.

In nucleotides, the CDR3 is TGTGCCAGCAGCTTGCAGGGGTACCAAGAGACCCAGTACTTC. Amino acid sequence: CASSLQGYQETQYF. V and J are TRBV5-6 and TRBJ2-5; D perhaps matches TRBD1 (6 bases). Germline loops: CDR1 SGHDT, CDR2 YYEEEE. With 1 base removed from V and 0 bases from J, the gap between germline ends came to 7 bases. CDR3 length: 14 amino acids.

The gene calls are TRBV5-8 and TRBJ2-3; 7 nucleotides align to TRBD2. The junction had 2 bases not matched to a gene; V was cut back by 0 bases and J by 1 base. In germline, CDR1 is SGHTS, CDR2 YDEGEE. CDR3 length equals 15 residues. CDR3 sequence reads: CASSLALAGTDTQYF. CDR3 in DNA: TGTGCCAGCAGCTTGGCTCTAGCGGGCACAGATACGCAGTATTTT.

The chain links TRBV7-2 to TRBJ2-6, with D perhaps TRBD2 (6 bases). The CDR3 is 18 amino acids. Germline-derived CDR1 and CDR2 are SGHTA and FQGNSA. V was cut by 2 bases and J by 0 bases, with 14 bases left in between. CDR3 sequence (DNA): TGTGCCAGCAGCTTAAGGGAGGCCGGCCGCTCTGGGGCCAACGTCCTGACTTTC. As protein: CASSLREAGRSGANVLTF. The whole variable domain, remainder taken from reference TRBV7-2 and TRBJ2-6, is GAGVSQSPSNKVTEKGKDVELRCDPISGHTALYWYRQSLGQGLEFLIYFQGNSAPDKSGLPSDRFSAERTGGSVSTLTIQRTQQEDSAVYLCASSLREAGRSGANVLTFGAGSRLTVL.

The chain joins TRBV29-1 to TRBJ2-4; 10 bases map to TRBD2. V shed 5 bases, J shed 9 bases, and the junction held 4 bases outside the gene matches. The CDR3 contains 12 residues. CDR1 and CDR2 (germline): SQVTM, ANQGSEA. The CDR3 DNA reads as TGCAGCGTTAGTAGCGGGGGGCCCATTCAGTACTTC. Protein sequence: CSVSSGGPIQYF. Full variable domain (rest looked up from reference TRBV29-1 and TRBJ2-4): SAVISQKPSRDICQRGTSLTIQCQVDSQVTMMFWYRQQPGQSLTLIATANQGSEATYESGFVIDKFPISRPNLTFSTLTVSNMSPEDSSIYLCSVSSGGPIQYFGAGTRLSVL.

This sequence joins TRBV6-2 or TRBV6-3 and TRBJ2-7, with D tentatively TRBD1 (7 bases). This CDR3 contains 15 residues. CDR1 is MNHEY, CDR2 SVGEGT, per germline. Trimming stripped 5 bases from V and 6 bases from J, with 20 bases between. The CDR3 here is CASSGQGGWNGEQYF. The CDR3 DNA reads TGTGCCAGCAGTGGCCAGGGGGGTTGGAATGGCGAGCAGTACTTC.

This rearrangement joins TRBV27 to TRBJ2-1; tentative D call: TRBD2 (7 bases). The CDR3 runs to 15 residues. V shed 10 bases and J shed 1 base, with 17 bases lying between them. Germline CDR1 is MNHEY and CDR2 is SMNVEV (reference sequence). CDR3 sequence (DNA): TGTGCCATTGGGGGGAGGGGGTTTTCCTACAATGAGCAGTTCTTC. The encoded protein is CAIGGRGFSYNEQFF.

V and J are TRBV27 and TRBJ1-1; D call uncertain. Trimming shortened V by 6 bases and J by 5 bases, and 7 bases separated the two germline ends. The germline CDR1 and CDR2 sequences are MNHEY and SMNVEV (reference sequence). The CDR3 has 11 amino acids. This CDR3 reads CASRQRTEAFF. Here the CDR3 DNA reads TGTGCCAGCAGGCAGCGAACTGAAGCTTTCTTT.

The chain uses TRBV12-3 or TRBV12-4 and TRBJ2-7; TRBD1 matches at 9 bases. V shed 1 base, J shed 5 bases, and the junction held 0 bases outside the gene matches. CDR3 length: 13 amino acids. CDR3 nucleotides: TGTGCCAGCAGTTTAGGGGACAGGGACGAGCAGTACTTC. It specifies CASSLGDRDEQYF.

The CDR3 loop reads CASSDNSPTNEKLFF. The CDR3 DNA reads TGCGCCAGCAGCGACAATAGTCCAACTAATGAAAAACTGTTTTTT. This sequence joins TRBV5-1 and TRBJ1-4, with D unresolved. In germline, CDR1 is SGHRS, CDR2 YFSETQ. The CDR3 has 15 amino acids. V was clipped by 4 bases and J by 0 bases, with 10 bases between them.

The rearrangement links TRBV7-2 to TRBJ1-3; no firm D call. Trimming stripped 2 bases from V and 1 base from J, with 12 bases between. CDR1 is SGHTA, CDR2 FQGNSA, per germline. The CDR3 consists of 16 residues. The CDR3 sequence: CASSLRLVFSGNTIYF. DNA of the CDR3: TGTGCCAGCAGCTTACGATTGGTGTTTTCTGGAAACACCATATATTTT.

The count of this clone is one. V usage is TRBV4-2 and J usage is TRBJ2-7; D gene unclear. CDR3 length: 13 amino acids. V lost 3 bases and J 9 bases, leaving 15 bases between the germline ends. From germline, CDR1 is LGHNA and CDR2 YNFKEQ. The CDR3 spells CASSQESARWQYF. As DNA, the CDR3 is TGTGCCAGCAGCCAGGAATCTGCTAGATGGCAGTACTTC.

V and J are TRBV4-1 and TRBJ2-3; D is undetermined. The V gene lost 1 base and the J gene lost 5 bases, with 13 bases spanning the gap. CDR3 size: 15 residues. CDR1 MGHRA and CDR2 YSYEKL come from the germline V gene. In nucleotides, the CDR3 is TGCGCCAGCAGCCAAGGTGCCCTCATCTTAGATACGCAGTATTTT. Amino acid sequence: CASSQGALILDTQYF.

This clone was counted once. The CDR3 loop is CASSSLGGSSYNEQFF. In DNA, the CDR3 is TGCGCCAGCAGCTCCCTCGGCGGAAGCTCCTACAATGAGCAGTTCTTC. This rearrangement joins TRBV5-1 to TRBJ2-1; no clear D. Trimming took 3 bases from V and 0 from J, leaving 13 bases between them. Per germline, CDR1 SGHRS and CDR2 YFSETQ. The CDR3 covers 16 residues.

This sequence joins TRBV6-5 and TRBJ1-2; TRBD1 is a possible D gene (5 bases). In germline, CDR1 is MNHEY, CDR2 SVGAGI. The CDR3 is 14 residues long. The V gene lost 0 bases and the J gene lost 7 bases, with 12 bases spanning the gap. The CDR3 DNA follows: TGTGCCAGCAGTTACTCGATGAGGGGCGCTGGCTACACCTTC. Its protein product is CASSYSMRGAGYTF.

This clone has just a few counts. The chain carries TRBV4-2 and TRBJ1-1; D is unclear. Per the germline V gene, CDR1 is LGHNA and CDR2 is YNFKEQ. CDR3 length: 12 residues. Trimming left V 1 base short and J 0 bases short, with 0 bases between. This CDR3 reads CASSQVNTEAFF. In DNA form, the CDR3 reads TGTGCCAGCAGCCAAGTGAACACTGAAGCTTTCTTT.

J is TRBJ2-7 and V is TRBV7-2; 9 bases match TRBD1. The CDR3 length is 15 residues. V dropped 4 bases and J dropped 0; count of bases not matched to a gene: 4. Germline assignment: CDR1 SGHTA and CDR2 FQGNSA. The CDR3 loop reads CASSWDRALSYEQYF. The CDR3 coding sequence is TGTGCCAGCAGCTGGGACAGGGCCCTCTCCTACGAGCAGTACTTC.

This clone was seen a single time. The V call is TRBV19, the J call TRBJ2-5; D gene uncertain. V gave up 3 bases and J gave up 2 bases, with 10 bases separating them. Germline CDR1 and CDR2: LNHDA and SQIVND (reference sequence). This CDR3 has 14 amino acids. CDR3 bases: TGTGCCAGTAGTATTATTACCGATCAAGAGACCCAGTACTTC. This codes for CASSIITDQETQYF.

This chain uses TRBV5-1 with TRBJ2-3; 7 bases are a match to TRBD2. J was trimmed by 0 bases and V by 3 bases; bases with no gene match: 7. Germline CDR1 is SGHRS and CDR2 is YFSETQ. The CDR3 runs to 16 residues. CDR3 loop: CASSWGAGKSTDTQYF. CDR3 sequence (DNA): TGCGCCAGCAGCTGGGGAGCGGGGAAAAGCACAGATACGCAGTATTTT.

The chain is built from TRBV25-1 and TRBJ1-1, with TRBD1 matching over 8 bases. Trimming at V came to 6 bases and at J to 3 bases, leaving 9 bases not matched to a gene. Germline lookup yields CDR1 MGHDK and CDR2 SYGVNS. CDR3 length equals 15 residues. CDR3 sequence reads: CASSGSGGADTEAFF. In nucleotides, the CDR3 is TGTGCCAGCAGCGGATCAGGGGGCGCGGACACTGAAGCTTTCTTT. The full variable domain, rest sourced from reference TRBV25-1 and TRBJ1-1, is EADIYQTPRYLVIGTGKKITLECSQTMGHDKMYWYQQDPGMELHLIHYSYGVNSTEKGDLSSESTVSRIRTEHFPLTLESARPSHTSQYLCASSGSGGADTEAFFGQGTRLTVV.

This rearrangement joins TRBV19 to TRBJ2-3, with D uncertain. The CDR3 spans 13 residues. Germline V gives CDR1 LNHDA, CDR2 SQIVND (reference sequence). Between the trimmed V and J ends, which lost 10 bases and 3 bases, there was a span of 14 bases. Here the CDR3 DNA reads TGTGCCACCTCTCTATCCGGGACAGATACGCAGTATTTT. This sequence encodes CATSLSGTDTQYF. The full variable domain, in which reference TRBV19 and TRBJ2-3 provide the parts outside the CDR3, is DGGITQSPKYLFRKEGQNVTLSCEQNLNHDAMYWYRQDPGQGLRLIYYSQIVNDFQKGDIAEGYSVSREKKESFPLTVTSAQKNPTAFYLCATSLSGTDTQYFGPGTRLTVL.

This chain uses TRBV4-3 with TRBJ1-5; a possible D gene is TRBD1 (5 bases). Deletions cut 0 bases from V and 7 bases from J, with 10 bases between. CDR1 is LGHNA and CDR2 is YSLEER in the germline V gene. The CDR3 has 14 residues. This chain's CDR3 is CASSQDLGPQPQHF. CDR3 sequence (DNA): TGCGCCAGCAGCCAAGATTTGGGACCCCAGCCCCAGCATTTT.

The V gene is TRBV13, the J gene TRBJ1-4, with 7 bases aligning to TRBD1. Unmatched junction bases numbered 9, after V lost 5 bases and J lost 0 bases. Looked up from germline, CDR1 is PRHDT and CDR2 is FYEKMQ (reference sequence). This CDR3 is 17 amino acids long. The CDR3 DNA is TGTGCCAGCAGCCGGGGACAGCCATTTGCAACTAATGAAAAACTGTTTTTT. This sequence encodes CASSRGQPFATNEKLFF.

The V gene is TRBV15, the J gene TRBJ1-1; D is possibly TRBD1 (6 bases). V lost 1 base and J 3 bases, leaving 12 bases between the germline ends. CDR3 length equals 15 residues. Germline assignment: CDR1 LNHNV and CDR2 YYDKDF (reference sequence). The CDR3 loop is CATSRASSGDTEAFF. The CDR3 DNA sequence: TGTGCCACCAGCAGAGCTTCATCAGGGGACACTGAAGCTTTCTTT.

The chain recombines TRBV7-2 with TRBJ1-1; weak D call: TRBD1 (5 bases). V lost 3 bases and J 3 bases, leaving 11 bases between the germline ends. Looked up from germline, CDR1 is SGHTA and CDR2 is FQGNSA. CDR3 length: 14 amino acids. The DNA for the CDR3 is TGTGCCAGCAGCTTCGGGGGGTACGACACTGAAGCTTTCTTT. Its protein product is CASSFGGYDTEAFF. Together with reference TRBV7-2 and TRBJ1-1, the CDR3 gives the full variable domain: GAGVSQSPSNKVTEKGKDVELRCDPISGHTALYWYRQSLGQGLEFLIYFQGNSAPDKSGLPSDRFSAERTGGSVSTLTIQRTQQEDSAVYLCASSFGGYDTEAFFGQGTRLTVV.

The chain combines TRBV11-3 with TRBJ2-5; 16 bases line up with TRBD2. CDR1 and CDR2 (germline): SGHNT, YENEEA. This CDR3 spans 17 amino acids. V dropped 5 bases and J dropped 5; count of bases not matched to a gene: 8. Here the CDR3 DNA reads TGTGCCAGCAGCAAGGGACTAGCGGGGGGGCTGGGTGAGACCCAGTACTTC. This gives the protein CASSKGLAGGLGETQYF.

The rearrangement joins TRBV7-2 to TRBJ1-5; D unresolved. V lost 5 bases to trimming and J lost 0 bases, with 11 bases between them. The CDR3 contains 15 residues. CDR1 SGHTA and CDR2 FQGNSA come from the germline V gene. This chain's CDR3 is CASSATIYSNQPQHF. CDR3 DNA: TGTGCCAGCAGCGCGACAATTTATAGCAATCAGCCCCAGCATTTT.